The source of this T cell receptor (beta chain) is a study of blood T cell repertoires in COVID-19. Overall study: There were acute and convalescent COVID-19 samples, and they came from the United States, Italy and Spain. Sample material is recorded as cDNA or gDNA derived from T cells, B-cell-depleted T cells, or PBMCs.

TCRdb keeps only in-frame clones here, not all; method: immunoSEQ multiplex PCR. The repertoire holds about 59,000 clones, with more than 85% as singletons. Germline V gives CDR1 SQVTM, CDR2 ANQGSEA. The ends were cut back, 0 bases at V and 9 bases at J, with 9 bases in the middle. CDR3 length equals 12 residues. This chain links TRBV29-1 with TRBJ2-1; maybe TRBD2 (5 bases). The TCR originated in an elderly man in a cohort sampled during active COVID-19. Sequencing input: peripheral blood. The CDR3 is CSVEERGGEQFF. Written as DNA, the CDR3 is TGCAGCGTTGAAGAACGGGGTGGTGAGCAGTTCTTC.